The 20 T cell receptor beta chains in this list originate from one sample, sequenced in a study of blood T cell repertoires in COVID-19. The assay was immunoSEQ multiplex PCR, and TCRdb's table has in-frame clones only and misses some. The table has more than 300,000 clones, around nine tenths seen once. Sequencing was carried out using peripheral blood. The receptors derive from a woman in her seventies with COVID-19, enrolled during active disease.

V is TRBV19 and J is TRBJ2-5; 11 bases are a match to TRBD1. The CDR3 totals 15 residues. Looked up from germline, CDR1 is LNHDA and CDR2 is SQIVND (reference sequence). V shed 4 bases and J 5 bases; nucleotides not matched to a gene: 6. The CDR3 protein is CASSTTGTGGETQYF. For the CDR3, the DNA is TGTGCCAGTAGTACAACCGGGACAGGGGGGGAGACCCAGTACTTC.

The rearrangement uses TRBV6-2 or TRBV6-3 and TRBJ1-5; no firm D call. Germline CDR1 MNHEY, CDR2 SVGEGT. The CDR3 has 13 amino acids. The V end lost 2 bases, the J end lost 7 bases, and 9 bases lay between the germline ends. The chain's CDR3 is CASSYVPRQPQHF. The CDR3 DNA is TGTGCCAGCAGTTACGTTCCGCGGCAGCCCCAGCATTTT.

The chain uses TRBV30 and TRBJ2-1, with a tentative D call TRBD2 (6 bases). The CDR3 sequence is 16 residues long. Germline V lookup: CDR1 GTSNPN, CDR2 SVGIG (reference sequence). The V and J ends lost 0 bases and 10 bases respectively, with 22 bases between them. DNA for the CDR3: TGTGCCTGGAGTGTGGGTCGGGGGAGGTTCTATTTGGAGCAGTTCTTC. Translated, it gives CAWSVGRGRFYLEQFF.

The chain has TRBV4-1 and TRBJ1-2; 8 bases match TRBD1. This CDR3 comprises 13 residues. V was clipped by 7 bases and J by 6 bases; unmatched bases: 7. Germline assignment: CDR1 MGHRA and CDR2 YSYEKL. The chain's CDR3 is CASNGQGGNGYTF. Here the CDR3 DNA reads TGCGCCAGCAATGGACAGGGAGGGAATGGCTACACCTTC.

The chain links TRBV27 to TRBJ1-5; D call uncertain. With 5 bases removed from V and 1 base from J, the gap between germline ends came to 12 bases. The CDR3 extends over 15 amino acids. Germline lookup yields CDR1 MNHEY and CDR2 SMNVEV (reference sequence). CDR3 sequence reads: CASSPGAGSNQPQHF. DNA of the CDR3: TGTGCCAGCAGTCCCGGAGCGGGAAGCAATCAGCCCCAGCATTTT.

The rearrangement links TRBV5-1 to TRBJ2-7; 10 bases align to TRBD1. With 5 bases clipped from V and 2 bases from J, the junction kept 7 bases outside the gene matches. CDR3 length: 15 residues. Germline CDR1 SGHRS, CDR2 YFSETQ. The DNA for the CDR3 is TGCGCCAGCAGGTTTGGACAGGGGGGAACCTACGAGCAGTACTTC. As protein: CASRFGQGGTYEQYF.

J is TRBJ2-5 and V is TRBV28, with D possibly being TRBD2 (7 bases). CDR3 length equals 14 residues. The germline CDR1 and CDR2 sequences are MDHEN and SYDVKM. V dropped 5 bases and J dropped 6 bases, with 16 bases sitting between them. CDR3 sequence: CASSPRGGIKTQYF. The CDR3 DNA sequence: TGTGCCAGCAGTCCTAGGGGGGGAATAAAGACCCAGTACTTC.

The table lists this clone with a count of one. The chain recombines TRBV3-1 (or the pseudogene TRBV3-2) with TRBJ2-7, with 8 bases that match TRBD2. After removal of 5 bases from V and 6 bases from J, the junction contained 6 bases not matched to a gene. This CDR3 has 13 amino acids. Germline assignment: CDR1 LGHDT and CDR2 YNNKEL (reference sequence). The CDR3 bases are TGTGCCAGCAGCGTCCGGGGGGGCGGCGAGCAGTACTTC. Amino acids: CASSVRGGGEQYF.

The chain recombines TRBV27 with TRBJ2-7; D uncertain. The germline V and J ends were trimmed by 4 bases and 4 bases, with 5 bases remaining between them. This CDR3 spans 11 amino acids. Germline V gives CDR1 MNHEY, CDR2 SMNVEV (reference sequence). The CDR3 DNA follows: TGTGCCAGCAGTTCCCCTTACGAGCAGTACTTC. Its protein is CASSSPYEQYF.

This chain joins TRBV7-9 and TRBJ2-2; TRBD1 matches at 7 bases. There are 16 residues in the CDR3. The V gene end was trimmed by 5 bases and the J gene end by 2 bases; junction bases not matched to a gene: 8. Germline V lookup: CDR1 SEHNR, CDR2 FQNEAQ (reference sequence). The CDR3 DNA is TGTGCCAGCAGCCCTCTGGGACAGAAAAACACCGGGGAGCTGTTTTTT. Protein product: CASSPLGQKNTGELFF.

The rearrangement uses TRBV5-4 and TRBJ2-7; maybe TRBD1 (5 bases). This CDR3 spans 14 amino acids. V dropped 4 bases and J dropped 0 bases, with 11 bases sitting between them. Germline CDR1 and CDR2: SGHNT and YYREEE (reference sequence). The CDR3 loop is CASSPRQTSYEQYF. The CDR3 DNA follows: TGTGCCAGCAGCCCCAGACAGACCTCCTACGAGCAGTACTTC. The full variable domain, in which reference TRBV5-4 and TRBJ2-7 provide the parts outside the CDR3, is ETGVTQSPTHLIKTRGQQVTLRCSSQSGHNTVSWYQQALGQGPQFIFQYYREEENGRGNFPPRFSGLQFPNYSSELNVNALELDDSALYLCASSPRQTSYEQYFGPGTRLTVT.

The V call is TRBV27, the J call TRBJ1-6, with D tentatively TRBD1 (5 bases). CDR3 length: 17 amino acids. The ends were cut back, 5 bases at V and 2 bases at J, with 16 bases in the middle. CDR1 and CDR2 (germline): MNHEY, SMNVEV (reference sequence). Here the CDR3 reads CASSVDSLGPYNSPLHF. The CDR3 bases are TGTGCCAGCAGTGTAGACAGTCTGGGGCCCTATAATTCACCCCTCCACTTT.

This clone has a single count. The rearrangement joins TRBV5-4 to TRBJ1-2; D may be TRBD1 (5 bases). CDR1 and CDR2 from the germline V gene are SGHNT and YYREEE (reference sequence). Trimming removed 6 bases from V and 2 bases from J, with 14 bases in between. The CDR3 has 14 amino acids. CDR3 amino acids: CASTPQRQNYGYTF. In nucleotides, the CDR3 is TGTGCCAGCACCCCACAACGACAGAACTATGGCTACACCTTC.

This chain connects TRBV7-2 to TRBJ2-5, with TRBD2 matching 9 bases. The V and J ends lost 5 bases and 4 bases, in that order; junction bases with no gene match: 2. In germline, CDR1 is SGHTA, CDR2 FQGNSA. The CDR3 is made up of 13 amino acids. The CDR3 nucleotides read TGTGCCAGCAGCAAGACTAGCGGAGAGACCCAGTACTTC. Translation gives CASSKTSGETQYF.

The gene calls are TRBV6-5 and TRBJ1-2, with 8 positions matching TRBD1. The CDR3 totals 14 residues. V lost 6 bases to trimming and J lost 4 bases; unmatched junction nucleotides: 7. Germline values: CDR1 MNHEY, CDR2 SVGAGI. The CDR3 DNA reads as TGTGCCAGCAGCGACAGGGGTTGGGGCTATGGCTACACCTTC. Protein sequence: CASSDRGWGYGYTF.

V and J are TRBV2 and TRBJ2-7; TRBD1 matches at 11 bases. The junction had 3 bases not matched to a gene; V was cut back by 0 bases and J by 5 bases. This CDR3 spans 15 amino acids. Per the germline V gene, CDR1 is SNHLY and CDR2 is FYNNEI. CDR3 residues: CASSEAGTGGHEQYF. Here the CDR3 DNA reads TGTGCCAGCAGTGAAGCCGGGACAGGGGGGCACGAGCAGTACTTC.

The chain employs TRBV3-1 (or the pseudogene TRBV3-2) and TRBJ1-6; unclear D gene. Between the trimmed V and J ends, which lost 1 base and 8 bases, there was a span of 12 bases. Germline CDR1 is LGHDT and CDR2 is YNNKEL (reference sequence). There are 15 residues in the CDR3. The DNA for the CDR3 is TGTGCCAGCAGCCAAGGCGAGGTGTCGGATTCACCCCTCCACTTT. Its protein is CASSQGEVSDSPLHF.

The chain is built from TRBV7-2 and TRBJ1-3; D not resolved. V lost 1 base and J 3 bases, leaving 13 bases between the germline ends. The CDR3 has 16 residues. Germline CDR1 is SGHTA and CDR2 is FQGNSA. Written as DNA, the CDR3 is TGTGCCAGCAGCTTAGTTGTTAGGGCGGGTGGAAACACCATATATTTT. As protein: CASSLVVRAGGNTIYF.

This rearrangement joins TRBV2 to TRBJ2-3; TRBD1 matches at 10 bases. Germline-derived CDR1 and CDR2 are SNHLY and FYNNEI. This CDR3 is 14 amino acids long. V was clipped by 7 bases and J by 5 bases; unmatched bases: 6. This CDR3 reads CASMDGTGVDTQYF. The DNA for the CDR3 is TGTGCCAGCATGGACGGGACAGGGGTAGATACGCAGTATTTT.

As regards this clone: Different DNA sequences within this sample yield the same CDR3. The rearrangement joins TRBV12-5 to TRBJ1-5, with 8 bases that match TRBD1. V was clipped by 0 bases and J by 4 bases; unmatched bases: 2. This CDR3 has 15 amino acids. Germline lookup yields CDR1 LGHNT and CDR2 FRNRAP. CDR3 sequence (DNA): TGTGCTAGTGGTTTGGTAGACAGGGGAAATCAGCCCCAGCATTTT. Residues: CASGLVDRGNQPQHF.